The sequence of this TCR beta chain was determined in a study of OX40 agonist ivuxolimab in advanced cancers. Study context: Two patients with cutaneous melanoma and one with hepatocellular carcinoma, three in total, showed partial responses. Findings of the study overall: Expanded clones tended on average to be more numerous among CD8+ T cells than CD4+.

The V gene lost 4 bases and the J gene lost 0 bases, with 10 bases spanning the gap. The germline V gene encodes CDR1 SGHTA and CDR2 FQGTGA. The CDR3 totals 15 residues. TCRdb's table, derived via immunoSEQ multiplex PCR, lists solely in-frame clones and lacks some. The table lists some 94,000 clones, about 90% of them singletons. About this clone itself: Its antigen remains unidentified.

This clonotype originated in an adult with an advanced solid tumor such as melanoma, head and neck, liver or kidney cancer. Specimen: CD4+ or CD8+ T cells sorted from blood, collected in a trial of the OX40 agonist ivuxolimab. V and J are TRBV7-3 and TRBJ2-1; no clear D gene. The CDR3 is CASSSAASSYNEQFF. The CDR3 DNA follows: TGTGCCAGCAGCTCTGCAGCCAGCTCCTACAATGAGCAGTTCTTC. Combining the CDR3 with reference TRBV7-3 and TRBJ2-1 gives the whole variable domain GAGVSQTPSNKVTEKGKYVELRCDPISGHTALYWYRQSLGQGPEFLIYFQGTGAADDSGLPNDRFFAVRPEGSVSTLKIQRTERGDSAVYLCASSSAASSYNEQFFGPGTRLTVL.